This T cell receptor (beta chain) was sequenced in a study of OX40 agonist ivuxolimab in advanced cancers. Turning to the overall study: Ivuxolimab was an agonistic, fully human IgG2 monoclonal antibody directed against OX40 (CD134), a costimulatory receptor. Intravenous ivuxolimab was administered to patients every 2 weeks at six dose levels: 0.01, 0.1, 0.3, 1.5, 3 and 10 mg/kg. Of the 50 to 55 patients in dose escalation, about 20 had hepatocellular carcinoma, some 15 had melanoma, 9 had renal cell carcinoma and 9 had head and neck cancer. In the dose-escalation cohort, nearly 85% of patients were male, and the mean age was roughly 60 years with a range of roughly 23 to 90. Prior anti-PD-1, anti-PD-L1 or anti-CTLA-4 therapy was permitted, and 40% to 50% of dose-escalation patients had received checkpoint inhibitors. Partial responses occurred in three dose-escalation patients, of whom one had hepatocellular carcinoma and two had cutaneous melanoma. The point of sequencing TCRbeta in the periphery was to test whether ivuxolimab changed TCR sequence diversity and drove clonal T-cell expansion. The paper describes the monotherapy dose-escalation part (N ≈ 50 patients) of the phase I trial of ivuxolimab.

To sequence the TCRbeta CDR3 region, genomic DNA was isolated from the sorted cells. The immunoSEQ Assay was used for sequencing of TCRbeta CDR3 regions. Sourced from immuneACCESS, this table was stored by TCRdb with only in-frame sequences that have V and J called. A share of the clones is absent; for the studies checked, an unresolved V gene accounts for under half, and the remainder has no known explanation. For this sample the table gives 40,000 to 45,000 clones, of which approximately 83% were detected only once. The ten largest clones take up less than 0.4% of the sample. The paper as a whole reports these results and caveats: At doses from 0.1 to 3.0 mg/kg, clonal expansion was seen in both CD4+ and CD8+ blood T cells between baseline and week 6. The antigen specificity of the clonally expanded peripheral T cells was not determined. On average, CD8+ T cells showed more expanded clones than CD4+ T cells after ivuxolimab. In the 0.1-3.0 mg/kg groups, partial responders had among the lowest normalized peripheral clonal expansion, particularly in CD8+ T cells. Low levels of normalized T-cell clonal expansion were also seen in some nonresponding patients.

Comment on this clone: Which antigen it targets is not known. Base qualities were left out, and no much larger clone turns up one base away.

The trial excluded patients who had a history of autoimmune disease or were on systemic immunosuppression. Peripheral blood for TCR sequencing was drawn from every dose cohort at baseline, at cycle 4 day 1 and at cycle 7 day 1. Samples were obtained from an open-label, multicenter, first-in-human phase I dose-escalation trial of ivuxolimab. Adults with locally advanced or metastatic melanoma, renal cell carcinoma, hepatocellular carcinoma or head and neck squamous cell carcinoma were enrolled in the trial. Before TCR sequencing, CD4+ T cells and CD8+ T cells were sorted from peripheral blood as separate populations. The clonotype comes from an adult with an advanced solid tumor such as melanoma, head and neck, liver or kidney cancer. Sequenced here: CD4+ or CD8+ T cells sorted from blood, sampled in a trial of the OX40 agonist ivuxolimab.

This receptor has the CDR3 CASSLAPRGGYGYTF. DNA sequence: TGTGCCAGCAGCTTAGCCCCGAGGGGAGGCTATGGCTACACCTTC. The chain employs TRBV11-2 and TRBJ1-2; TRBD1 is a possible D gene, resting on 5 matching bases. The CDR3 covers 15 residues, taking in both the cysteine and the phenylalanine. The retained sequence is limited to the CDR3, 45 bases, with the frame set at the first base. V was cut back by 1 base and J by 4 bases, leaving a gap of 13 bases between them. The germline V gene gives CDR1 as SGHAT and CDR2 as FQNNGV.